This T cell receptor (beta chain) was sequenced during a study of T cells in Graves' hyperthyroidism and ophthalmopathy. Study findings and constraints: Blood samples included most of the expanded thyroid clonotypes exceeding 0.001. From stable hyperthyroidism, ophthalmopathy was separated by a 13 V-J model.

The source material, RNA transcripts, was used to amplify TCR beta CDR3 regions. HTBI primers were employed in a first-round RT-PCR of the TCR CDR3. TCRdb redid the calling of the multiplex PCR reads with MiXCR, one entry per CDR3 protein. The sample records 450,000 to 650,000 distinct CDR3 sequences, 13% to 15% being singletons. With V trimmed by 5 bases and J by 4 bases, 8 bases remained unmatched. The V gene's germline CDR1 is MNHEY and CDR2 SMNVEV (reference sequence). The CDR3 has 16 amino acids. At least ten counts were recorded for this clonotype. Its cognate antigen is unknown. With duration under 3 months, ophthalmopathy was active: Clinical Activity Score at least 3, NOSPECS at least 4. Uncontrolled infection, other autoimmune disease, pregnancy and lactation each barred patients from inclusion.

This chain links TRBV27 with TRBJ2-3; 11 bases map to TRBD2. Source material: blood. The receptor was isolated from a young woman with Graves' ophthalmopathy. The CDR3 DNA is TGTGCCAGCAGTGGTAGCGGGAGGGCCGATGCAGATACGCAGTATTTT. Protein product: CASSGSGRADADTQYF.